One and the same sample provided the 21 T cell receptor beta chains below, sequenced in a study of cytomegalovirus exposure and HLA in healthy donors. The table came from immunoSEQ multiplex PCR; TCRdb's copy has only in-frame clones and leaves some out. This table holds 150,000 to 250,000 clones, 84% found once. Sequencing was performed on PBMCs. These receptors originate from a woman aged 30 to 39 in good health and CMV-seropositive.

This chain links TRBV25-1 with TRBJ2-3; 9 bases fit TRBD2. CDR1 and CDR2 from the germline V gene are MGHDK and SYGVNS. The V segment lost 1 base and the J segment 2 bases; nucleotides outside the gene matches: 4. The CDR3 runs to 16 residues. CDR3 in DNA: TGTGCCAGCAGTGAATCGGTAGCGGGAGTCACAGATACGCAGTATTTT. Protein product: CASSESVAGVTDTQYF.

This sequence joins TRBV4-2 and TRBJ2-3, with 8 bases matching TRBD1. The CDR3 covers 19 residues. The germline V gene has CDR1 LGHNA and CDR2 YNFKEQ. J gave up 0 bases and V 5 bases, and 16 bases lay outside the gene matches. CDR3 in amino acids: CASSDSYGQGLGSTDTQYF. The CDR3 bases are TGTGCCAGCAGCGACTCCTACGGACAGGGATTAGGGAGCACAGATACGCAGTATTTT.

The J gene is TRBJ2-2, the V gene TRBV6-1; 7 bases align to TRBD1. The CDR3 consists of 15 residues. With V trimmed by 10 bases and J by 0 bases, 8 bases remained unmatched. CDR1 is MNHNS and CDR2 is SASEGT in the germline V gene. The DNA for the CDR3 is TGTGCCACCACGATACAGGGGTCGAACACCGGGGAGCTGTTTTTT. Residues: CATTIQGSNTGELFF.

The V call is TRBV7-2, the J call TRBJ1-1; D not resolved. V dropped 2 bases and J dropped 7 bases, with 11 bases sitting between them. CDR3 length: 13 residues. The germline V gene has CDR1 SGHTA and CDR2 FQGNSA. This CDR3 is CASSLRVTSEAFF. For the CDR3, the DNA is TGTGCCAGCAGCTTACGGGTAACCAGTGAAGCTTTCTTT.

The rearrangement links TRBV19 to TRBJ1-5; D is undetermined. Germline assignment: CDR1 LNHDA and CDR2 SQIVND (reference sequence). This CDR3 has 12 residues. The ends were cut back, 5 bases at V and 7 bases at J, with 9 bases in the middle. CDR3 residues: CASSRLGQPQHF. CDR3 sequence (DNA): TGTGCCAGTAGTCGGCTCGGGCAGCCCCAGCATTTT.

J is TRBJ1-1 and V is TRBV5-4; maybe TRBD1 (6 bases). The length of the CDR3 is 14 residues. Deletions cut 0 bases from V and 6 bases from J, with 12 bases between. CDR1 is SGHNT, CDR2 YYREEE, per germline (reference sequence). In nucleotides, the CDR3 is TGTGCCAGCAGCTTGGCAGGGGCATCCGCTGAAGCTTTCTTT. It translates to CASSLAGASAEAFF. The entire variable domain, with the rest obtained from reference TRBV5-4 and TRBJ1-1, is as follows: ETGVTQSPTHLIKTRGQQVTLRCSSQSGHNTVSWYQQALGQGPQFIFQYYREEENGRGNFPPRFSGLQFPNYSSELNVNALELDDSALYLCASSLAGASAEAFFGQGTRLTVV.

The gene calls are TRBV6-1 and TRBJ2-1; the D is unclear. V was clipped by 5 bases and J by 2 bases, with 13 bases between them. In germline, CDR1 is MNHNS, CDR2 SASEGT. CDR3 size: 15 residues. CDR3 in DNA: TGTGCCAGCAGTCTTTCAATTGAGACCTACAATGAGCAGTTCTTC. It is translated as CASSLSIETYNEQFF.

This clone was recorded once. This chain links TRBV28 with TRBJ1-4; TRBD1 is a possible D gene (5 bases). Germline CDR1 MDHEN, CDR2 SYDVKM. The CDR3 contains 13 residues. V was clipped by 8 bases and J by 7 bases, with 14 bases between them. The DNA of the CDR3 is TGTGCCAGCCGCCGACAGTTCCCTGAAAAACTGTTTTTT. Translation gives CASRRQFPEKLFF.

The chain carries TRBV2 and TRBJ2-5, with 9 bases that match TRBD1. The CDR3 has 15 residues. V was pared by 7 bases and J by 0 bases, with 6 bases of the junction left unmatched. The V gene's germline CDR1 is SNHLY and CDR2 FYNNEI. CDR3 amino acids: CASTGQGGYQETQYF. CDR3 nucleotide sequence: TGTGCCAGCACGGGACAGGGCGGGTACCAAGAGACCCAGTACTTC.

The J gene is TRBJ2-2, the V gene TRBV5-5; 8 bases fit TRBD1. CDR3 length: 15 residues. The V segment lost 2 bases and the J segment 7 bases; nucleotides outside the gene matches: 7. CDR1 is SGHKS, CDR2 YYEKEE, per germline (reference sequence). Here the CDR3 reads CASSFSTGEGGELFF. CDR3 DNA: TGTGCCAGCAGCTTCTCGACAGGGGAAGGCGGGGAGCTGTTTTTT.

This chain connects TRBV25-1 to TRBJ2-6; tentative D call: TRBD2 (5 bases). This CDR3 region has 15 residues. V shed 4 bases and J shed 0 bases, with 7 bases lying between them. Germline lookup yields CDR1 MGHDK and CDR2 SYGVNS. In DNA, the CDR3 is TGTGCCAGCAGTGGGGCGGGCTCTGGGGCCAACGTCCTGACTTTC. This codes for CASSGAGSGANVLTF.

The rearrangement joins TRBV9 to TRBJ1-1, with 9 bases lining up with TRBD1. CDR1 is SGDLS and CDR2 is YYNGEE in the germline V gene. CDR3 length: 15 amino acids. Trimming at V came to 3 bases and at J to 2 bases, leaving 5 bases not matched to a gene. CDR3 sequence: CASSAMGQGNTEAFF. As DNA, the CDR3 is TGTGCCAGCAGCGCCATGGGACAGGGTAACACTGAAGCTTTCTTT.

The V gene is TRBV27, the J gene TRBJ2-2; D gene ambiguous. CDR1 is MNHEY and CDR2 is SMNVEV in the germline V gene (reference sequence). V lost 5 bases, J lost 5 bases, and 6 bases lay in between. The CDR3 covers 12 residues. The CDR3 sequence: CASSLRTGELFF. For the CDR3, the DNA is TGTGCCAGCAGTCTGAGAACCGGGGAGCTGTTTTTT.

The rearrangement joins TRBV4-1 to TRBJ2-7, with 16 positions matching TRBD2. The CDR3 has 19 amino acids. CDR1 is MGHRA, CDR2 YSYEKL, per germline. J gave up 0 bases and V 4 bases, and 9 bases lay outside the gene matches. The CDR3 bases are TGCGCCAGCAGCCGGGGACTAGCGGGAGGGTCTATGGGCTCCTACGAGCAGTACTTC. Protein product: CASSRGLAGGSMGSYEQYF.

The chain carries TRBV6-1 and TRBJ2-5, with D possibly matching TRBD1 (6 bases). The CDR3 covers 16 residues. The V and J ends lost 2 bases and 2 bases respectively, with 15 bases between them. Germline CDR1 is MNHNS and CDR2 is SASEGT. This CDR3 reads CASSENLSGEQETQYF. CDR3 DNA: TGTGCCAGCAGTGAAAACCTTTCAGGGGAACAAGAGACCCAGTACTTC.

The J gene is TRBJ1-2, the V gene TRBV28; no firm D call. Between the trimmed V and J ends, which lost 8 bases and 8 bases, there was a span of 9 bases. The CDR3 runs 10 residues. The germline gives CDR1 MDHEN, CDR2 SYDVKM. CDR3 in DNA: TGTGCCAGCTGGTCACTAGGCTACACCTTC. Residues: CASWSLGYTF.

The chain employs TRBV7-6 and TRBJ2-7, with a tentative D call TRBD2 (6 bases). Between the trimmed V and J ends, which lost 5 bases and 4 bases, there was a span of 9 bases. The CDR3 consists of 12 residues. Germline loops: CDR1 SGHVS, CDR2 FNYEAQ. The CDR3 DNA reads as TGTGCCAGCAGCCCCGGGGGTTACGAGCAGTACTTC. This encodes CASSPGGYEQYF.

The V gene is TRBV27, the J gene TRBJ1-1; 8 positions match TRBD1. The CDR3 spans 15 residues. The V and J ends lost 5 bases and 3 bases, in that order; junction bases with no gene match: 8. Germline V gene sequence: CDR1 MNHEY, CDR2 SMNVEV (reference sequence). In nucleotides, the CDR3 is TGTGCCAGCAGTCCTCCGGGACAGGATGACACTGAAGCTTTCTTT. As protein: CASSPPGQDDTEAFF.

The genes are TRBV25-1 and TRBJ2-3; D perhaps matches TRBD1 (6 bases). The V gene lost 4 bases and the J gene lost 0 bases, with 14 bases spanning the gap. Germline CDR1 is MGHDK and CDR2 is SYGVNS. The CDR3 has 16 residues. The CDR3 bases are TGTGCCAGCAGTGCGGTACAGGGTACTAGCACAGATACGCAGTATTTT. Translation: CASSAVQGTSTDTQYF.

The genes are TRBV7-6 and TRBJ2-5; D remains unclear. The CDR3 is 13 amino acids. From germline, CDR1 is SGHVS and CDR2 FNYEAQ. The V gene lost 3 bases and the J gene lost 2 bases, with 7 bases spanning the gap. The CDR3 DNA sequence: TGTGCCAGCAGCTTTACGCAGCAAGAGACCCAGTACTTC. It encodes CASSFTQQETQYF.

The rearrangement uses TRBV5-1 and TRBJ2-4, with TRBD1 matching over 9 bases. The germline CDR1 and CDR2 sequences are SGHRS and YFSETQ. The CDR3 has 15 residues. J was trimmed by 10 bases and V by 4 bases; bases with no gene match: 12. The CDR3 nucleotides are TGCGCCAGCAGCACAGTACAGGGGGCTGAGCAAATTCAGTACTTC. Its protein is CASSTVQGAEQIQYF.